This entry features one TCR beta chain sequence. In its sample, this clonotype was seen many times. The antigen it recognizes is unknown. No base quality values were provided; no much bigger clone lies one nucleotide off. Moderately to severely active disease, a Clinical Activity Score of at least 3, a NOSPECS grade of at least 4, and a duration under 3 months were present in ophthalmopathy patients. Patients with uncontrolled infections, other autoimmune diseases, pregnancy or lactation were excluded. Diagnoses were based on clinical symptoms, serum thyroxine and TRAb, thyroid ultrasound and orbital computed tomography. PBMCs were isolated from approximately 10 ml of fresh peripheral blood by Ficoll-Paque density gradient centrifugation. Total RNA was extracted with Trizol reagent, and quality was checked on an Agilent 2100 Bioanalyzer. The sample originates from a study of T cells in Graves' hyperthyroidism and ophthalmopathy (dated 2019 in TCRdb). General notes on the study: Peripheral blood samples were taken at initial diagnosis, before any treatment was given. To identify TCR V-J signatures that set the groups apart, the researchers used a discovery cohort of more than 95 patients, made up of under 45 with Graves' ophthalmopathy and some 58 with stable Graves' hyperthyroidism. An independent validation cohort of about 20 hyperthyroidism patients and more than 15 patients who later progressed to ophthalmopathy tested prospective prediction of ophthalmopathy. The roughly 99 discovery patients were divided at random into training and test sets in a 7:3 ratio. In addition, the study compared T-cell repertoires in thyroid tissue and in blood from about 6 Graves' hyperthyroidism patients. After sampling, hyperthyroidism patients received methimazole starting at 30 mg daily, and ophthalmopathy patients received high-dose intravenous methylprednisolone. According to the paper, TCR Vbeta CDR3 sequencing was carried out on approximately 140 peripheral blood samples, which came from fewer than 50 ophthalmopathy, around 74 hyperthyroidism and around 17 progressor patients. The paper as a whole reports these results and caveats: In validation, progression to ophthalmopathy was predicted by the model with around 71% sensitivity and 72% to 85% specificity, a median of 6.5 months before onset. Ophthalmopathy was separated from stable hyperthyroidism by a 13 V-J signature model, with around 88% sensitivity and roughly 81% specificity obtained in cross-validation and 80%/75% obtained in testing. Sample size was not statistically predetermined, and blinding of investigators to group allocation was not performed. Most expanded thyroid clonotypes (frequency above 0.001) were also found in blood, which suggests that blood repertoires may mirror thyroid immune responses.

TCR beta CDR3 regions were amplified from RNA transcripts. For the first round of RT-PCR on the TCR CDR3, the HTBI primer set was used together with the Qiagen OneStep RT-PCR kit. Libraries were constructed in a second round of multiplex PCR, after which size selection and purification were performed. Libraries were sequenced paired-end with 100 bp reads on an Illumina HiSeq2000. The original methods were these. SOAPnuke was used to process the raw data, removing reads that contained adapters or uncalled bases, had a mean Phred below 15, or lacked an exact match to the constant primer or identifier. COPE v1.2.5 was used to merge the high-quality paired reads, and each unique nucleotide sequence was defined as a clonotype. MiTCR v1.1 was used to align the clonotypes against IMGT TRBV, TRBD and TRBJ reference segments. The analysis included only V-J combinations with a frequency above 0.0001, which together covered 98% to 99.2% of the repertoires. The TCS score was defined as the ratio of F50 (clonal expansion) to E x V (chaos), calculated using BLOSUM62-based TCRdist between CDR3 peptides within each V-J. Welch's t-statistics and random forest reduced roughly 500 V-J features to 13, which were used in a naive Bayes classifier (R e1071). The public reads were reanalyzed by TCRdb: fastp trimming at Q25, MiXCR alignment, in-frame beta chains only. Each CDR3 protein gets just one entry, which takes the most common genes and DNA from the rows behind it. These V and J calls derive from TCRdb rather than the authors' analysis. The table for this sample lists under 250,000 distinct CDR3 sequences; about 24% of them were counted only once. The ten most abundant clones make up about a third of the sample.

Sequencing was performed on blood. The sequence came from a woman aged 40 to 55 with Graves' ophthalmopathy.

The CDR3 reads as follows: CASSSNTDTQYF. The nucleotide sequence reads as follows: TGTGCCAGCAGCTCAAACACAGATACGCAGTATTTT. The receptor chain draws on TRBV11-2 and TRBJ2-3; the D gene remains uncertain. There are 12 amino acids in the CDR3, from cysteine to phenylalanine inclusive. The sequence is cut down to CDR3 DNA, 36 bases in frame from base 1. A distance of 4 bases separates the germline ends of V and J, which lose 4 bases and 2 bases respectively. CDR1 and CDR2 are read off the germline V gene as SGHAT and FQNNGV.